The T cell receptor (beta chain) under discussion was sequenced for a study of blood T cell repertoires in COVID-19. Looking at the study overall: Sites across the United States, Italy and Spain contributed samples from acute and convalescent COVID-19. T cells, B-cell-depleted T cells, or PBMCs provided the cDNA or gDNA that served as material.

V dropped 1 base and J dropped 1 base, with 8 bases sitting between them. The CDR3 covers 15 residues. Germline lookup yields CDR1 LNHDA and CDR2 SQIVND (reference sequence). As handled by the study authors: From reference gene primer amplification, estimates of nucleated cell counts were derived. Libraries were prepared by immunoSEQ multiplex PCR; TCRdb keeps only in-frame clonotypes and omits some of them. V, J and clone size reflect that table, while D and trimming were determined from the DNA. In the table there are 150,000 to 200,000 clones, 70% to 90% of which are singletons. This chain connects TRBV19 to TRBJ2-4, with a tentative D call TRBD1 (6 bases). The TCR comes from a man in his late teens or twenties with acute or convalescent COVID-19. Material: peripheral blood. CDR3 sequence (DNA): TGTGCCAGTAGTATAGTTCAGGGGGCCAAAAACATTCAGTACTTC. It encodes CASSIVQGAKNIQYF.